The rows below give T cell receptor beta chains drawn from one sample of a study of CD8+CD57+ T cells in acquired aplastic anemia. Using its own MiXCR run on the reads, TCRdb lists one record per CDR3 protein. The table has 300,000 or so distinct CDR3 sequences, 50% to 65% seen once. Sequenced: sorted CD4+, CD8+, or CD8+CD57+ T cells (not recorded which) from PBMCs. Receptors originate from a human donor with aplastic anemia. CDR3s include the opening cysteine and the closing phenylalanine or tryptophan. D genes are given only for firm matches. Some rows have no size entry. The others give once, few or many, or a class for an expanded clone.

D	length	size	J	V	DNA	CDR3
NA	15	NA	TRBJ2-1	TRBV29-1	TGCAGCGTTTTAACAGGCTTCAGCTCCTACAATGAGCAGTTCTTC	CSVLTGFSSYNEQFF
TRBD2	15	NA	TRBJ2-2	TRBV20-1	TGCAGTGCTAGACTAGCGGGAAAGAACACCGGGGAGCTGTTTTTT	CSARLAGKNTGELFF
TRBD1	15	NA	TRBJ1-1	TRBV19	TGTGCCAGTGAGGACAGGAGGCTGAGGAACACTGAAGCTATCTTT	CASEDRRLRNTEAIF
TRBD1	19	NA	TRBJ2-6	TRBV14	TGTGCCAGCAGCCCTCGGACAGGGAGCCTCAACTTAGGGGCCAACGTCCTGACTTTC	CASSPRTGSLNLGANVLTF
NA	14	many	TRBJ1-1	TRBV2	TGTGCCAGCAGTGAAGGGACACAGATCACTGAAGCTTTCTTT	CASSEGTQITEAFF
NA	15	NA	TRBJ1-1	TRBV7-3	TGTGCCAGCAGCTTAGATTCAGGAGTGAACACTGAAGCTTTCTTT	CASSLDSGVNTEAFF
NA	13	NA	TRBJ2-7	TRBV7-6	TGTGCCAGCAGCCCGTTAGGGACCAACGAGCAGTACTTC	CASSPLGTNEQYF
NA	15	NA	TRBJ1-2	TRBV7-2	TGTGCCAGCAGCTTAGTTTGGCCAGGAGAAGGTGGCTACACCTTC	CASSLVWPGEGGYTF
TRBD2	13	NA	TRBJ2-3	TRBV19	TGTGCCACCAGCGGGGGAGCCTGGGATACGCAGTATTTT	CATSGGAWDTQYF
NA	14	once	TRBJ2-7	TRBV12-3/TRBV12-4	TGTGCCAGCAGGGTCTCCCGGGGGTCCTACGAGCAGTACTTC	CASRVSRGSYEQYF
TRBD1	14	NA	TRBJ2-1	TRBV19	TGTGCCAGTAAAACCAACAGGGGGCTCAATGAGCAGTTCTTC	CASKTNRGLNEQFF
NA	15	NA	TRBJ2-5	TRBV5-4	TGTGCCAGCAGCTTGTCCGGGGGACTGAAAGAGACCCAGTACTTC	CASSLSGGLKETQYF
TRBD2	15	NA	TRBJ2-7	TRBV19	TGTGCCAGTAGTTCTCGACTAGCGGGGTCCTACGAGCAGTACTTC	CASSSRLAGSYEQYF
NA	13	few	TRBJ2-7	TRBV7-2	TGTGCCAGCAGCCCCCAGTGGGCAGGGGAGCAGTACTTC	CASSPQWAGEQYF
NA	14	NA	TRBJ2-1	TRBV7-3	TGTGCCAGCAGCTTAGGGTCACAGGTCTATGAGCAGTTCTTC	CASSLGSQVYEQFF
TRBD2	16	once	TRBJ2-1	TRBV24-1	TGTGCCACCAGTGATGCGACTAGCGGGAGTTACAATGAGCAGTTCTTC	CATSDATSGSYNEQFF
TRBD1	16	many	TRBJ1-1	TRBV5-1	TGCGCCAGCAGCTTGGCCGTGACAGGGCACTCCGCTGAAGCTTTCTTT	CASSLAVTGHSAEAFF
NA	16	NA	TRBJ2-3	TRBV7-3	TGTGCCAGCAGCTTAGGGACTGGACCGTCTGGAGATACGCAGTATTTT	CASSLGTGPSGDTQYF
TRBD1	11	many	TRBJ1-1	TRBV2	TGTGCCAGCAACAGGGGGGGAGAAGCTTTCTTT	CASNRGGEAFF
TRBD2	16	NA	TRBJ2-7	TRBV7-6	TGTGCCAGCAGCTTAGCGCTGTGGGAGGGGACCTACGAGCAGTACTTC	CASSLALWEGTYEQYF
NA	15	NA	TRBJ1-6	TRBV5-4	TGTGCCAGCAGCCTCGGTAGGGTGGGGAATTCACCCCTCCACTTT	CASSLGRVGNSPLHF
TRBD1	12	NA	TRBJ1-2	TRBV25-1	TGTGCCTCGAGACAGGGATACTATGGCTACACCTTC	CASRQGYYGYTF
TRBD2	15	NA	TRBJ2-1	TRBV12-3/TRBV12-4	TGTGCCAGTAGTCCGCCGGGACTAGGTTCTTATGAGCAGTTCTTC	CASSPPGLGSYEQFF
NA	11	NA	TRBJ1-5	TRBV6-6	TGTGCCAGCGGAGGAGCCCAGCCCCAGCATTTT	CASGGAQPQHF
TRBD1	13	NA	TRBJ2-7	TRBV29-1	TGCAGCGTCGCCGGGACAGGGGCAAACGAGCAGTACTTC	CSVAGTGANEQYF
NA	15	many	TRBJ1-5	TRBV7-8	TGTGCCAGCAGCTTAGGCGCCCAAACACACCAGCCCCAGCATTTT	CASSLGAQTHQPQHF
TRBD2	18	many	TRBJ2-1	TRBV24-1	TGTGCCACCAGTGACTCGACTAGCGGGGGGGCATATTACAATGAGCAGTTCTTC	CATSDSTSGGAYYNEQFF
TRBD1	13	many	TRBJ1-2	TRBV3-1	TGTGCCAGCAGCCAGCGGGGACAGGGGACAGGCACCTTC	CASSQRGQGTGTF
NA	14	NA	TRBJ1-6	TRBV9	TGTGCCAGCAGCGCCATGTTCGGTAATTCACCCCTCCACTTT	CASSAMFGNSPLHF
NA	14	NA	TRBJ1-6	TRBV5-1	TGCGCCAGCGGCCAAGGGCAAAGTTCTTCACCCCTCCACTTT	CASGQGQSSSPLHF
NA	15	NA	TRBJ2-6	TRBV10-3	TGTGCCATCAGCGACGTATTCTCTGGGGCCAACGTCCTGACTTTC	CAISDVFSGANVLTF
NA	11	many	TRBJ2-7	TRBV20-1	TGCAGTGCTAGTACGGGCGGGACAACCTCCTTC	CSASTGGTTSF
NA	16	few	TRBJ1-3	TRBV20-1	TGCAGTGCTAGAGGAGGTGGTCGGGGCCGAGGAAACACCATATATTTT	CSARGGGRGRGNTIYF
NA	13	NA	TRBJ2-7	TRBV2	TGTGCCAGCAGTGATGGGGGAGTTTCGGTAAGGGACTTC	CASSDGGVSVRDF
NA	16	NA	TRBJ1-1	TRBV19	TGTGCCAGTAGTATAGATCTATATGAGGGGAACACTGAAGCTTTCTTT	CASSIDLYEGNTEAFF
NA	13	few	TRBJ2-3	TRBV29-1	TGCAGCGTTGGGAGGGGCCAGACAGATACGCAGTATTTT	CSVGRGQTDTQYF
NA	15	few	TRBJ2-1	TRBV2	TGTGCCAGCAGACCGATCGGGGTGGGACACAATGAGCAGTTCTTC	CASRPIGVGHNEQFF
NA	12	NA	TRBJ2-7	TRBV12-3/TRBV12-4	TGTGCCAGCACCCGATGGGGGAGCGAGCAGTACTTC	CASTRWGSEQYF
TRBD1	14	many	TRBJ1-1	TRBV5-1	TGCGCCAGCAGCCGCGGGGACAGTAACACTGAAGCTTTCTTT	CASSRGDSNTEAFF
NA	15	NA	TRBJ1-6	TRBV12-3/TRBV12-4	TGTGCCAGCAGGGTGGGACACGGCAATAATTCACCCCTCCACTTT	CASRVGHGNNSPLHF
NA	13	few	TRBJ2-1	TRBV20-1	TGCAGTGCTAGAGGGACAAGGGATTGGGAGCAGTTCTTC	CSARGTRDWEQFF
NA	14	many	TRBJ1-5	TRBV4-1	TGCGCCAGCAGCCAAGATTGGTCGGTAGGGCCCCAGCATTTT	CASSQDWSVGPQHF
NA	14	NA	TRBJ2-7	TRBV6-2/TRBV6-3	TGTGCCAGCAGTCCCCGACGGTTGGGACTCGAGCAGTACTTC	CASSPRRLGLEQYF
TRBD1	11	many	TRBJ1-1	TRBV18	TGTGCCAGTACAGGGGACACTGAAGCTTTCTTT	CASTGDTEAFF
TRBD1	12	many	TRBJ1-2	TRBV19	TGTGCCAGTTCGGACAGGGCGTATGGCTACACCTTC	CASSDRAYGYTF
NA	13	few	TRBJ1-6	TRBV20-1	TGCAGTGCTATTGGGGTCCCTGGTTCACCCCTCCACTTT	CSAIGVPGSPLHF
NA	14	few	TRBJ1-6	TRBV19	TGTGCCAGTAGTCCGTCCCAAGACCTCATCACCCTCCACTTT	CASSPSQDLITLHF
NA	15	NA	TRBJ2-5	TRBV20-1	TGCAGTGCTAGAGAGCTTGGAGCAGGCCAAGAGACCCAGTACTTC	CSARELGAGQETQYF
NA	15	NA	TRBJ2-1	TRBV25-1	TGTGCCAGCAGTGAATACCGGAACGGGGACAATGAGCAGTTCTTC	CASSEYRNGDNEQFF
NA	14	few	TRBJ2-1	TRBV20-1	TGCAGTGCTAGAGGGGGCCCGGCGTACAATGAGCAGTTCTTC	CSARGGPAYNEQFF
NA	17	NA	TRBJ1-3	TRBV5-4	TGTGCCAGCAGCTTGGACCCCACGGCAGGCTCTGGAAACACCATATATTTT	CASSLDPTAGSGNTIYF
TRBD1	16	NA	TRBJ2-7	TRBV5-1	TGCGCCAGCACCCTCTTGAACCCAGGGGGCTTGAAGGAGCAGTACTTC	CASTLLNPGGLKEQYF
TRBD2	18	NA	TRBJ2-3	TRBV12-3/TRBV12-4	TGTGCCAGCAGTTTAGCGTTCCTCACTAGCGGGGGGGCAGATACGCAGTATTTT	CASSLAFLTSGGADTQYF
TRBD1	17	NA	TRBJ1-5	TRBV15	TGTGCCACCAGCAGCGGACAGGTTGGATTTAAGGGTCAGCCCCAGCATTTT	CATSSGQVGFKGQPQHF
NA	13	few	TRBJ1-4	TRBV24-1	TGTGCCACCAGTGATTCGGCTACGGAAAAACTGTTTTTT	CATSDSATEKLFF
NA	15	few	TRBJ2-2	TRBV12-3/TRBV12-4	TGTGCCAGCAGTCCATCGGGGACCGTCACCGGGGAGCTGTTTTTT	CASSPSGTVTGELFF
NA	15	NA	TRBJ2-1	TRBV20-1	TGCAGTGCTAGAGAAACAGGGAGGAAGGACAATGAGCAGTTCTTC	CSARETGRKDNEQFF
TRBD1	16	many	TRBJ1-6	TRBV10-3	TGTGCCATCAGTGGACTAGGGACAGGGAAGGATTCACCCCTCCACTTT	CAISGLGTGKDSPLHF